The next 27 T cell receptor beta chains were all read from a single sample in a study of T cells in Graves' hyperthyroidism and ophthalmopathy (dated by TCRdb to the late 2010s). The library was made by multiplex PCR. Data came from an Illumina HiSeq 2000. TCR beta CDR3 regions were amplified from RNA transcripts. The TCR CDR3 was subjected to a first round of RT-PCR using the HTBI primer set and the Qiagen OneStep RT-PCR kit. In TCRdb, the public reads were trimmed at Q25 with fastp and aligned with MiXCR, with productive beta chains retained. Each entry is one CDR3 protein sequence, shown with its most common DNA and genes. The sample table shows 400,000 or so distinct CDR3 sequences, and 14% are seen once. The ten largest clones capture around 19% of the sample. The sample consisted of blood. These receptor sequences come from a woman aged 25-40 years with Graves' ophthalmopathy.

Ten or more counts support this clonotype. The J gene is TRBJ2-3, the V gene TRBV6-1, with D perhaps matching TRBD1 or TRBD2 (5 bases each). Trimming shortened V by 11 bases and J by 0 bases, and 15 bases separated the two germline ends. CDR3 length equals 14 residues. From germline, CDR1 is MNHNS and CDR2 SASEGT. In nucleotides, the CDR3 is TGTGCCTCTCTCGGGGACCTCAGCACAGATACGCAGTATTTT. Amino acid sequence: CASLGDLSTDTQYF.

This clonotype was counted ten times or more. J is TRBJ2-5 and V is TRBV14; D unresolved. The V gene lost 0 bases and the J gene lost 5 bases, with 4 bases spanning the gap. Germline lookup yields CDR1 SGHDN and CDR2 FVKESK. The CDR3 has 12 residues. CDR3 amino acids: CASSQDLETQYF. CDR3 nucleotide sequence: TGTGCCAGCAGCCAAGATTTGGAGACCCAGTACTTC. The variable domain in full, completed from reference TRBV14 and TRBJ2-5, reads EAGVTQFPSHSVIEKGQTVTLRCDPISGHDNLYWYRRVMGKEIKFLLHFVKESKQDESGMPNNRFLAERTGGTYSTLKVQPAELEDSGVYFCASSQDLETQYFGPGTRLLVL.

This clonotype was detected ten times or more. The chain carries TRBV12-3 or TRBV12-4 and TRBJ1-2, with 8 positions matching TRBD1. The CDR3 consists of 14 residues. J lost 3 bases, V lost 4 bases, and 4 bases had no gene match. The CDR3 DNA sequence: TGTGCCAGCAGTTGGACAGGGAGGGACTATGGCTACACCTTC. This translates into CASSWTGRDYGYTF.

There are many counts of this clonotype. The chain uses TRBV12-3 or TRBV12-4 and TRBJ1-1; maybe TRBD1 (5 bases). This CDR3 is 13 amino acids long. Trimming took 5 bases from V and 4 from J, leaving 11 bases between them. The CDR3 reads CASSTGASTEAFF. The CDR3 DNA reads TGTGCCAGCAGTACTGGGGCCTCCACTGAAGCTTTCTTT.

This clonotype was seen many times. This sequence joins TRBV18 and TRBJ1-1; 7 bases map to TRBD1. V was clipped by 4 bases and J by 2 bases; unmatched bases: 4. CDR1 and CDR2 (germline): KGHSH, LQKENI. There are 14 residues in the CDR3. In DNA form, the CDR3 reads TGTGCCAGCTCACGACGGGACAGAAACACTGAAGCTTTCTTT. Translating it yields CASSRRDRNTEAFF.

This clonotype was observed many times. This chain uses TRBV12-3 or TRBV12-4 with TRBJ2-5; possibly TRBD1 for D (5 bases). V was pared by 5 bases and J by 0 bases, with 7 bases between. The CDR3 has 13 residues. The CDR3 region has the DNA TGTGCCAGCAGTCGACAGAACCAAGAGACCCAGTACTTC. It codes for CASSRQNQETQYF.

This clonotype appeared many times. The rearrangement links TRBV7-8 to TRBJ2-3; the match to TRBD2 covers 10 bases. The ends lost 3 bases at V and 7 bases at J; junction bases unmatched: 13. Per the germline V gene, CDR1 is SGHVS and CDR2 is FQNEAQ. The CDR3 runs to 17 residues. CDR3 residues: CASSFAGLSGGAYTQYF. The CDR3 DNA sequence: TGTGCCAGCAGCTTTGCCGGACTGAGCGGGGGGGCTTATACGCAGTATTTT.

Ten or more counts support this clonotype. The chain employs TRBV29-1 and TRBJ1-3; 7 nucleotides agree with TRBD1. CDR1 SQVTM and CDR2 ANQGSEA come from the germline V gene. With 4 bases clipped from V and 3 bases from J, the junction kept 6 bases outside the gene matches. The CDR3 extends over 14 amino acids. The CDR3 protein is CSVVGGENGNTIYF. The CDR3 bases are TGCAGCGTTGTAGGGGGCGAAAATGGAAACACCATATATTTT.

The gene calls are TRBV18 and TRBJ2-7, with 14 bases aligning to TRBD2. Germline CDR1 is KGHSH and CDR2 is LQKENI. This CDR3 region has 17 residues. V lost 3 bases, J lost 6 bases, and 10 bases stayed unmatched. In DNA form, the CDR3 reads TGTGCCAGCTCACCCCGGACTAGCGGGGGGCATATAGGCGAGCAGTACTTC. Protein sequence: CASSPRTSGGHIGEQYF.

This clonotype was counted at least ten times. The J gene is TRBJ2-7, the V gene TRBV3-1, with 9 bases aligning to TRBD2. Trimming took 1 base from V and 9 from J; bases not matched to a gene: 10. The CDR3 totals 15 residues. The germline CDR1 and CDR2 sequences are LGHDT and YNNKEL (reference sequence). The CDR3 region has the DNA TGTGCCAGCAGCCAAGGTTGGGGCGGGGGGGCCTCGCAGTACTTC. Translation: CASSQGWGGGASQYF.

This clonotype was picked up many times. CDR3 DNA sequence: TGTGCCAGCAGTCTCCTTGGACAGGGCCCGTACGAGCAGTACTTC. Amino acid sequence: CASSLLGQGPYEQYF. The rearrangement links TRBV28 to TRBJ2-7; 8 nucleotides line up with TRBD1. After removal of 5 bases from V and 4 bases from J, the junction contained 10 bases not matched to a gene. CDR3 length equals 15 residues. The germline gives CDR1 MDHEN, CDR2 SYDVKM.

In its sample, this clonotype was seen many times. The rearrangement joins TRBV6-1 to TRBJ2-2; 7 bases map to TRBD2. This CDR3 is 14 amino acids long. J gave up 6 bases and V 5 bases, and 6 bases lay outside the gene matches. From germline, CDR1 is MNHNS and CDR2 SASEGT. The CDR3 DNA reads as TGTGCCAGCAGTTCCGGACTAGTCTCCGGGGAGCTGTTTTTT. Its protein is CASSSGLVSGELFF.

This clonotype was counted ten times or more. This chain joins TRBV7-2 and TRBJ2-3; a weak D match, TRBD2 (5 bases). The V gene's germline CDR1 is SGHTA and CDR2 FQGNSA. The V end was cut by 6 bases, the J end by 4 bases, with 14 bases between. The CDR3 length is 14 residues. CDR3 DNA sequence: TGTGCCAGCAGGGATATGAGGGATGCAGATACGCAGTATTTT. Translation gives CASRDMRDADTQYF.

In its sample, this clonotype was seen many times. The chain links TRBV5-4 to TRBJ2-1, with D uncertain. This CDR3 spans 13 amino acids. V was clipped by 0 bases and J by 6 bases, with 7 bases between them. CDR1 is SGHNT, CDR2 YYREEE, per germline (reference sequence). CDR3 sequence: CASSLVSSNEQFF. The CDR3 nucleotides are TGTGCCAGCAGCTTGGTTAGCAGCAATGAGCAGTTCTTC.

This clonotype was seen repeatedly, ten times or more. The CDR3 spells CASRPGTSNTEAFF. Written as DNA, the CDR3 is TGTGCCAGCAGACCCGGGACATCGAACACTGAAGCTTTCTTT. V is TRBV6-1 and J is TRBJ1-1; D is perhaps TRBD1 (6 bases). Germline CDR1 and CDR2: MNHNS and SASEGT. With 6 bases removed from V and 1 base from J, the gap between germline ends came to 12 bases. The CDR3 is made up of 14 amino acids.

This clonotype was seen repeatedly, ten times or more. In nucleotides, the CDR3 is TGTGCCAGCTCACCGGGACAGAGAAGGGATACGCAGTATTTT. Protein: CASSPGQRRDTQYF. This sequence joins TRBV18 and TRBJ2-3, with TRBD1 matching over 7 bases. This CDR3 comprises 14 residues. Per the germline V gene, CDR1 is KGHSH and CDR2 is LQKENI. Trimming took 3 bases from V and 6 from J; bases not matched to a gene: 6.

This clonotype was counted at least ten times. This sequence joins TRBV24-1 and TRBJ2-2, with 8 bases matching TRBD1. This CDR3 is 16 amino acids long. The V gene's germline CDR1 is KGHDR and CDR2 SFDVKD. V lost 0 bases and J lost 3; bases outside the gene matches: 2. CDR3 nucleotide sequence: TGTGCCACCAGTGATTTGACGACAGGGGACACCGGGGAGCTGTTTTTT. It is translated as CATSDLTTGDTGELFF.

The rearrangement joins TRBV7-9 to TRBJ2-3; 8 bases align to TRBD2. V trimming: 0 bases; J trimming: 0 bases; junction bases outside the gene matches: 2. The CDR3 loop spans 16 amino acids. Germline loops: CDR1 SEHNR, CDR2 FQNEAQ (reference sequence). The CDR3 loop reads CASSLAAGGSTDTQYF. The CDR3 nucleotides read TGTGCCAGCAGCTTAGCGGCGGGGGGTAGCACAGATACGCAGTATTTT.

CDR3 sequence reads: CASSWIGLAGGNEQFF. As DNA, the CDR3 is TGTGCCAGCAGCTGGATAGGACTAGCGGGGGGGAATGAGCAGTTCTTC. V gene TRBV7-2 combines with J gene TRBJ2-1; TRBD2 agrees at 15 bases. The CDR3 totals 16 residues. Losses at the gene ends were 4 bases for V and 7 bases for J; bases not matched to a gene: 5. Germline CDR1 reads SGHTA; CDR2 reads FQGNSA.

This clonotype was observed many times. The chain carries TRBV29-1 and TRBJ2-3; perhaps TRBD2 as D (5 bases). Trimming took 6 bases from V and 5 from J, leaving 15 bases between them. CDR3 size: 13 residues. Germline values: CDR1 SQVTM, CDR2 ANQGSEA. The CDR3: CSVAGPLVDTQYF. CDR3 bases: TGCAGCGTCGCGGGCCCCTTGGTAGATACGCAGTATTTT.

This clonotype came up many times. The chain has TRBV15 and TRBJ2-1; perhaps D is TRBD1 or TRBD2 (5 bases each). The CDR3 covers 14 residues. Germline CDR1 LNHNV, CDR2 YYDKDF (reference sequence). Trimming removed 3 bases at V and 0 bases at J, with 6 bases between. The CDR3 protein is CATSSGGSYNEQFF. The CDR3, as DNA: TGTGCCACCAGCAGTGGGGGCTCCTACAATGAGCAGTTCTTC.

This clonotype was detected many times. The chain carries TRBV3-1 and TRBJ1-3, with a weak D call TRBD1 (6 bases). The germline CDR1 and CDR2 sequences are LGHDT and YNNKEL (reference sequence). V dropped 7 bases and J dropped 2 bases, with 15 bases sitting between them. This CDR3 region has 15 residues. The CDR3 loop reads CASTPRGLPGNTIYF. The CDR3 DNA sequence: TGTGCCAGCACGCCCCGGGGGCTGCCTGGAAACACCATATATTTT.

CDR3: CASSAGQEEGGSYTF. The CDR3 bases are TGTGCCAGCAGTGCCGGACAGGAGGAGGGTGGAAGCTACACCTTC. V gene TRBV6-1 combines with J gene TRBJ1-2, with 7 bases lining up with TRBD1. This CDR3 comprises 15 residues. With V trimmed by 4 bases and J by 9 bases, 14 bases remained unmatched. Per the germline V gene, CDR1 is MNHNS and CDR2 is SASEGT.

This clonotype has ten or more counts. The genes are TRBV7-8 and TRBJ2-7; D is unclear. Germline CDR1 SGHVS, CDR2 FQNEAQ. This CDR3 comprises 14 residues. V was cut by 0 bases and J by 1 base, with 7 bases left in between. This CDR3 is CASSLAVQSYEQYF. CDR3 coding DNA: TGTGCCAGCAGCTTAGCAGTGCAGTCCTACGAGCAGTACTTC.

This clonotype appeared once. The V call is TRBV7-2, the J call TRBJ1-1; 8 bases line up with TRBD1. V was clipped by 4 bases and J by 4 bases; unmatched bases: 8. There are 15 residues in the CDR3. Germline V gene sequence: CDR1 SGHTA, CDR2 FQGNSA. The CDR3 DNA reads TGTGCCAGCAGCTCCGGACAGGGTTTGGTCACTGAAGCTTTCTTT. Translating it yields CASSSGQGLVTEAFF.

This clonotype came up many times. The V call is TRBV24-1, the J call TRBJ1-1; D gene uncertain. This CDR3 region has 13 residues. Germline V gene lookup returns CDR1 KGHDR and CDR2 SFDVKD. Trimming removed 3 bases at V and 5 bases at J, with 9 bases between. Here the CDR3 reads CATSDQGQTEAFF. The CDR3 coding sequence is TGTGCCACCAGTGATCAAGGGCAAACTGAAGCTTTCTTT.

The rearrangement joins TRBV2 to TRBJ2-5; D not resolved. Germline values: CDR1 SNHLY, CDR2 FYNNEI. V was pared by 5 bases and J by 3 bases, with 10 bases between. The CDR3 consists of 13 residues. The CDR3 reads CASSYAGKETQYF. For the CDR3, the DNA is TGTGCCAGCAGTTATGCCGGTAAAGAGACCCAGTACTTC.